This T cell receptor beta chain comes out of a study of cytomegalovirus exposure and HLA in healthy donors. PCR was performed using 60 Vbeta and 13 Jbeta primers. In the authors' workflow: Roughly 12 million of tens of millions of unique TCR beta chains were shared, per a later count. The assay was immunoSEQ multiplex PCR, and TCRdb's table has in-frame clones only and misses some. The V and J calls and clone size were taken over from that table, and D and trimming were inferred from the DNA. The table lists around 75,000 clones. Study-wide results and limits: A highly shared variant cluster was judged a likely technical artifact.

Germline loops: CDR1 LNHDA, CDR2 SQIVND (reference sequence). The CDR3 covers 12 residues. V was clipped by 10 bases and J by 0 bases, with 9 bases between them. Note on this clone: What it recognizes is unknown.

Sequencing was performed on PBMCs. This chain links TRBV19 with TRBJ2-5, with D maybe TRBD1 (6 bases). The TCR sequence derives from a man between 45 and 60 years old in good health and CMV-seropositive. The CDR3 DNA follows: TGTGCCAACAACAGGGACCAAGAGACCCAGTACTTC. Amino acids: CANNRDQETQYF. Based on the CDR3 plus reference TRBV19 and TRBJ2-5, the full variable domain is DGGITQSPKYLFRKEGQNVTLSCEQNLNHDAMYWYRQDPGQGLRLIYYSQIVNDFQKGDIAEGYSVSREKKESFPLTVTSAQKNPTAFYLCANNRDQETQYFGPGTRLLVL.